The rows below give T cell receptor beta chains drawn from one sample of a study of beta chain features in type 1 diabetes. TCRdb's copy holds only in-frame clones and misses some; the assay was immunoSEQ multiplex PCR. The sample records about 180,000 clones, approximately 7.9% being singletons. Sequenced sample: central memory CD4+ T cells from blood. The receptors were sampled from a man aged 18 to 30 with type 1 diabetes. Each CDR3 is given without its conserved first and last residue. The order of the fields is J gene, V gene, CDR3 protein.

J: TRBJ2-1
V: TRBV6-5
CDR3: ASSQPGLFEF

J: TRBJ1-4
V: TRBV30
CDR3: AWSVGGINEKLF

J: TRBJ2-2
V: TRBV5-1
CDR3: ASSTGGGPDTGELF

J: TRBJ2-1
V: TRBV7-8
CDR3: ASSSTSGGYNEQF

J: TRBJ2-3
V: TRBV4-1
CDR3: ASSQVGGTSAYTDTQY

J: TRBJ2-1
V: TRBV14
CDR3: ASSQDRLQALMHGNEQF

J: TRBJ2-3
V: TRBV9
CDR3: ASSIGQGATDTQY

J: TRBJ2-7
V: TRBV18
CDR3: ASSPGTSSYEQY

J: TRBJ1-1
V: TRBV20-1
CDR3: SAITIHEAF

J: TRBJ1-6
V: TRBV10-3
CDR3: AISETVNSPLH